The TCR beta chain under discussion was sequenced for a study of blood T cell repertoires in COVID-19. The V end was cut by 1 base, the J end by 8 bases, with 11 bases between. Per the germline V gene, CDR1 is SEHNR and CDR2 is FQNEAQ (reference sequence). The CDR3 is 13 amino acids. TCRdb's table, derived via immunoSEQ multiplex PCR, lists solely in-frame clones and lacks some. The table lists 200,000 to 250,000 clones, around 83% of them singletons. Specimen: PBMCs or T cells enriched from blood (not recorded which). The V gene is TRBV7-9, the J gene TRBJ1-2; tentatively, D is TRBD1 (5 bases). This receptor was identified in a middle-aged woman who had recovered from COVID-19. CDR3 bases: TGTGCCAGCAGCTTAGACGGGGGAGGAGGCTACACCTTC. Residues: CASSLDGGGGYTF.